This T cell receptor (beta chain) originates from a study of CD8+CD57+ T cells in acquired aplastic anemia. Study details: Sorted CD4+ plus CD8+ cells gave DNA averaging approximately 3.2 ug.

Profiling that covered TCR beta VDJ and CDR3 relied on genomic DNA as its template. TCRdb recomputed calls from the reads with MiXCR, one row per CDR3 protein. There are about 200,000 distinct CDR3 sequences in the sample; 55% to 65% occur only once, and about 60% lies in the top ten. Germline trimming cut 8 bases from V and 5 bases from J; bases unmatched to any gene: 9. Per germline, CDR1 SNHLY and CDR2 FYNNEI. This CDR3 contains 14 residues. For sequencing, patients were chosen who had shown expansion of CD8+CD57+ cells by flow cytometry. This TCR was recovered from a human donor with aplastic anemia. Source material: sorted CD4+, CD8+, or CD8+CD57+ T cells (not recorded which) from PBMCs. J is TRBJ2-5 and V is TRBV2; 9 nucleotides agree with TRBD2. CDR3 nucleotide sequence: TGTGCCAGCGGCCTGGGACTAGCTTTTGAGACCCAGTACTTC. Residues: CASGLGLAFETQYF. The full variable domain, with the rest looked up from reference TRBV2 and TRBJ2-5, is EPEVTQTPSHQVTQMGQEVILRCVPISNHLYFYWYRQILGQKVEFLVSFYNNEISEKSEIFDDQFSVERPDGSNFTLKIRSTKLEDSAMYFCASGLGLAFETQYFGPGTRLLVL.